One sample yielded the 6 T cell receptor beta chains listed below, sequenced in a study of blood T cell repertoires in COVID-19. Measured with immunoSEQ multiplex PCR; TCRdb has only the in-frame clones, and not every one. This table holds 140,000 to 150,000 clones, 85% to 90% found once. Sequencing input: peripheral blood. All receptors come from a woman in her fifties or sixties with active COVID-19.

V gene TRBV6-5 combines with J gene TRBJ2-7; 9 positions match TRBD1. The CDR3 runs to 16 residues. V dropped 0 bases and J dropped 0; count of bases not matched to a gene: 3. Germline lookup yields CDR1 MNHEY and CDR2 SVGAGI. The CDR3, as DNA: TGTGCCAGCAGTTACTCGTTGGACAGGGGCTCCTACGAGCAGTACTTC. This translates into CASSYSLDRGSYEQYF.

The chain couples TRBV5-5 to TRBJ2-7; no clear D gene. The germline CDR1 and CDR2 sequences are SGHKS and YYEKEE (reference sequence). V was clipped by 2 bases and J by 1 base, with 10 bases between them. This CDR3 is built from 14 residues. The CDR3 DNA follows: TGTGCCAGCAGCTTCCGAACTCATTCCTACGAGCAGTACTTC. Translating gives CASSFRTHSYEQYF.

V gene TRBV2 combines with J gene TRBJ1-1, with unresolved D. CDR1 and CDR2 (germline): SNHLY, FYNNEI. CDR3 size: 16 residues. Trimming stripped 6 bases from V and 1 base from J, with 18 bases between. The CDR3 here is CASSDLYGVENTEAFF. CDR3 in DNA: TGTGCCAGCAGCGACCTCTACGGGGTGGAGAACACTGAAGCTTTCTTT.

The chain combines TRBV6-5 with TRBJ1-2; 7 nucleotides match TRBD1. Germline trimming cut 2 bases from V and 7 bases from J; bases unmatched to any gene: 7. This CDR3 spans 14 amino acids. Germline-derived CDR1 and CDR2 are MNHEY and SVGAGI. The CDR3 sequence is CASSYAGQFAGYTF. In nucleotides, the CDR3 is TGTGCCAGCAGTTACGCGGGACAGTTCGCTGGCTACACCTTC.

This chain uses TRBV28 with TRBJ2-7; 9 nucleotides match TRBD1. The CDR3 is made up of 16 amino acids. V was clipped by 0 bases and J by 3 bases; unmatched bases: 6. From germline, CDR1 is MDHEN and CDR2 SYDVKM. The CDR3 bases are TGTGCCAGCAGTTTATGGTCACAGGGGGCCTTCTACGAGCAGTACTTC. Its translation is CASSLWSQGAFYEQYF.

The V gene is TRBV7-2, the J gene TRBJ1-1; 7 nucleotides agree with TRBD1. The CDR3 consists of 15 residues. The J segment lost 1 base and the V segment lost 5 bases, leaving 7 bases of the junction unmatched. The germline V gene has CDR1 SGHTA and CDR2 FQGNSA. Written as DNA, the CDR3 is TGTGCCAGCAGCCGTCCTGGGACAGAGAACACTGAAGCTTTCTTT. Amino acids: CASSRPGTENTEAFF.